This T cell receptor (beta chain) was sequenced in a study of regulatory T cells in long-lasting Graves disease. Study-wide points: TCR diversity in persistent Graves' patients was below that of newly diagnosed ones. Accuracy was possibly reduced by small sample size.

Building the TCR beta libraries relied on iRepertoire HTBI primers, and CDR3 regions underwent Arm-PCR. In the authors' methods: Overall, samples carried over 60 TRBV and 14 TRBJ segments. From the multiplex PCR reads, TCRdb called clonotypes with MiXCR, one entry per CDR3 protein. In this record, the V and J calls reflect TCRdb's handling and not the investigators' own analysis. The sample records roughly 400,000 distinct CDR3 sequences, 21% being singletons. As for time point: persistent/refractory GD, antithyroid drugs over 5 years with positive TRAb. With RNA extracted from PBMCs as input, the TCR library was made. It was by American Thyroid Association guidelines that Graves' disease was diagnosed. Germline trimming cut 7 bases from V and 6 bases from J; bases unmatched to any gene: 16. In germline, CDR1 is SNHLY, CDR2 FYNNEI. This CDR3 is 16 amino acids long. This clonotype was recorded at least ten times. Antigen specificity is unknown.

The receptor comes from a female donor with Graves disease. Here the sequenced sample was peripheral blood mononuclear cells (PBMCs), taken when the disease was refractory, from a patient treated with antithyroid drugs. The rearrangement uses TRBV2 and TRBJ2-7; 9 bases map to TRBD2. This chain's CDR3 is CASILRAGGQMGEQYF. Here the CDR3 DNA reads TGTGCCAGCATCCTCCGAGCGGGAGGACAGATGGGCGAGCAGTACTTC.